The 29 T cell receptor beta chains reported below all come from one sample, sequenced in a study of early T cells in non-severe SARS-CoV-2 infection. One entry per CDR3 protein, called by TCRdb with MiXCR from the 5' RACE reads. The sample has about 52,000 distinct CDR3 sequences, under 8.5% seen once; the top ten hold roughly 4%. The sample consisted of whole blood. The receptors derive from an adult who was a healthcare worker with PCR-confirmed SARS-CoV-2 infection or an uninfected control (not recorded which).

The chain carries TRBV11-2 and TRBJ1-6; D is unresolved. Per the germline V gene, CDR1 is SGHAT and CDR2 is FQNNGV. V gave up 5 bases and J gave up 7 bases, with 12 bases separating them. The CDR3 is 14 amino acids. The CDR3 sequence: CASSHTRANSPLHF. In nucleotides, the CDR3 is TGTGCCAGCAGCCACACGCGCGCAAATTCACCCCTCCACTTT.

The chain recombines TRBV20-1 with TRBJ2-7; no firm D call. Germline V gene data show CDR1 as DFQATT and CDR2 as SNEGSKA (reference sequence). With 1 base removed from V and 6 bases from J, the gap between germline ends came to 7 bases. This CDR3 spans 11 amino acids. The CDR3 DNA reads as TGCAGTGCTAGAGGCAGGACCGAGCAGTACTTC. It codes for CSARGRTEQYF.

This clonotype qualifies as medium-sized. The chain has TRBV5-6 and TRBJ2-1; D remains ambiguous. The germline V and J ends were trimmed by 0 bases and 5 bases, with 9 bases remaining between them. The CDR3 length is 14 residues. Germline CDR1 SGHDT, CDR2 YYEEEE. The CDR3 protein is CASSLGVNDNEQFF. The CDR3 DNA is TGTGCCAGCAGCTTGGGAGTAAACGACAATGAGCAGTTCTTC. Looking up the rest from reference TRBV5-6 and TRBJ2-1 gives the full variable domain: DAGVTQSPTHLIKTRGQQVTLRCSPKSGHDTVSWYQQALGQGPQFIFQYYEEEERQRGNFPDRFSGHQFPNYSSELNVNALLLGDSALYLCASSLGVNDNEQFFGPGTRLTVL.

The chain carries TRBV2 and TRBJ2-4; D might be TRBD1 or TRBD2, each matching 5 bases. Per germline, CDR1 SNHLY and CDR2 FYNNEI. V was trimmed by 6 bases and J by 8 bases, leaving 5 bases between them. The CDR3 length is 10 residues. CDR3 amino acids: CASRGDIQYF. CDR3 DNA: TGTGCCAGCAGGGGGGACATTCAGTACTTC.

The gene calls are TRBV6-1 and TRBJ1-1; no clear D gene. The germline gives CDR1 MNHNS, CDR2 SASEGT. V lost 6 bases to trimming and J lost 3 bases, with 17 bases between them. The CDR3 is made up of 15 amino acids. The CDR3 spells CASSVEGFAYTEAFF. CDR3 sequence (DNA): TGTGCCAGCAGCGTGGAGGGATTTGCGTACACTGAAGCTTTCTTT.

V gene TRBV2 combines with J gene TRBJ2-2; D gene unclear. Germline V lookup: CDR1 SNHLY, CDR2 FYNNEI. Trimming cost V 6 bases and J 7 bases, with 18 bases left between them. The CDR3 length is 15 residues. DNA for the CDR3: TGTGCCAGCAGCCGAAGCTATAGGGTGGGCGGGGAGCTGTTTTTT. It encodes CASSRSYRVGGELFF.

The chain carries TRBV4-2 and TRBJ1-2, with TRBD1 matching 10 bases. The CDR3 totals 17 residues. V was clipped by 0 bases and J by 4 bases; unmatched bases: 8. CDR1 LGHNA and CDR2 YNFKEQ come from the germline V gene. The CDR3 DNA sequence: TGTGCCAGCAGCCAAGATCGAGACAGGGGGCAGGGCTATGGCTACACCTTC. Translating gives CASSQDRDRGQGYGYTF.

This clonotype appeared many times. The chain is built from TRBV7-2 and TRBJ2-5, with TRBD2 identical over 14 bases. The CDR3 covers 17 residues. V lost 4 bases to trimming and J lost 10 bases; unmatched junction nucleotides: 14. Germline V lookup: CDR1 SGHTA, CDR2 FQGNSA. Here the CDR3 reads CASSSWAGTSGSVGQYF. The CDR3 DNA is TGTGCCAGCAGCTCCTGGGCCGGGACTAGCGGGAGCGTAGGCCAGTACTTC.

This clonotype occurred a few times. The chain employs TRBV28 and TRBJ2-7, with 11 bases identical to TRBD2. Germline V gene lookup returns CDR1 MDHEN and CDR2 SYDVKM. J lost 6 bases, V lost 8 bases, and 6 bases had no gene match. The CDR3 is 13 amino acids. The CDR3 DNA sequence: TGTGCCAGCGGACTAGCGGGTCTTGGCGAGCAGTACTTC. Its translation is CASGLAGLGEQYF.

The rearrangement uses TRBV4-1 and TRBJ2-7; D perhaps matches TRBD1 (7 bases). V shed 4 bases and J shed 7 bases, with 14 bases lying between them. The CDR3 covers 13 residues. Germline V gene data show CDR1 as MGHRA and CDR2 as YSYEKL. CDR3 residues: CASSPLQGREQYF. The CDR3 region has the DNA TGCGCCAGCAGCCCCCTACAGGGGAGGGAGCAGTACTTC.

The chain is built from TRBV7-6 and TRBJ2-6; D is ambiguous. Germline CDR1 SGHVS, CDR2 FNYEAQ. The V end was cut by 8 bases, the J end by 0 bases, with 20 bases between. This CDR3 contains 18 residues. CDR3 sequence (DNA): TGTGCCAGCGCCTCAACGCGAGGACCCTACTCTGGGGCCAACGTCCTGACTTTC. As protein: CASASTRGPYSGANVLTF.

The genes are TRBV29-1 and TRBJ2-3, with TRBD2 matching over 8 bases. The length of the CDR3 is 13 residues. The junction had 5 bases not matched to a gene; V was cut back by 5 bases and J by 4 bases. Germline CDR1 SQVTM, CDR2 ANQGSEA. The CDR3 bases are TGCAGCGTTAATAGCGGGGAGGCAGATACGCAGTATTTT. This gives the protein CSVNSGEADTQYF.

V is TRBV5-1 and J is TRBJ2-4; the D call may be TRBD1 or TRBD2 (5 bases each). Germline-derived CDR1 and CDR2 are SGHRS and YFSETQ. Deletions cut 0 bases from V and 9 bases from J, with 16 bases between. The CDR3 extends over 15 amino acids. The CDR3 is CASSLEGRPRAIQYF. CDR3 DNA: TGCGCCAGCAGCTTGGAGGGACGGCCACGGGCCATTCAGTACTTC. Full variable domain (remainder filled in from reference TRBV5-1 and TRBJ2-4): KAGVTQTPRYLIKTRGQQVTLSCSPISGHRSVSWYQQTPGQGLQFLFEYFSETQRNKGNFPGRFSGRQFSNSRSEMNVSTLELGDSALYLCASSLEGRPRAIQYFGAGTRLSVL.

Written as DNA, the CDR3 is TGCAGCGTTGAGCTCCTAGCGGGAACCAACACAGATACGCAGTATTTT. Its translation is CSVELLAGTNTDTQYF. This rearrangement joins TRBV29-1 to TRBJ2-3, with 9 bases that match TRBD2. The CDR3 extends over 16 amino acids. The J segment lost 2 bases and the V segment lost 3 bases, leaving 9 bases of the junction unmatched. Per germline, CDR1 SQVTM and CDR2 ANQGSEA.

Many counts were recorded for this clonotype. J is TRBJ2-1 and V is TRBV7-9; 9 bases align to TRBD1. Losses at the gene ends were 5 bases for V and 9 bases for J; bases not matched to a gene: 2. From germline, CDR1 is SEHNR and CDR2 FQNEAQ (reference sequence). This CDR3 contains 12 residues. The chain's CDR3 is CASSPTGGEQFF. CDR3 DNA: TGTGCCAGCAGCCCGACAGGGGGTGAGCAGTTCTTC.

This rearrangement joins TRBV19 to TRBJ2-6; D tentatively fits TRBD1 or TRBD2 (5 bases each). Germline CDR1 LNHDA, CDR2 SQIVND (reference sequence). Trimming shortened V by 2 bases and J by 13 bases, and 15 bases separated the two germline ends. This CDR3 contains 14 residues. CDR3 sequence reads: CASSIYRDVEVLTF. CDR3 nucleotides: TGTGCCAGTAGTATATACCGGGACGTGGAAGTCCTGACTTTC.

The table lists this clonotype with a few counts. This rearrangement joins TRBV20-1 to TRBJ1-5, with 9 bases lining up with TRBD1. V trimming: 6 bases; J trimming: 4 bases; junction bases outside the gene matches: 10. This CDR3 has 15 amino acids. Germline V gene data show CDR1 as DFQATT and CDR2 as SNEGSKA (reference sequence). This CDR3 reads CSAGTPQGANQPQHF. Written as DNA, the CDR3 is TGCAGTGCCGGGACCCCACAGGGGGCAAATCAGCCCCAGCATTTT.

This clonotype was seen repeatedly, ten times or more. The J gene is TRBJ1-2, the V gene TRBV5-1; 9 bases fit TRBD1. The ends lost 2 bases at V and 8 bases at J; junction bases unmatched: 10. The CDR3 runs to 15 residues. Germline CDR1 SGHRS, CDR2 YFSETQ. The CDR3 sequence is CASSFRETGGDGYTF. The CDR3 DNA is TGCGCCAGCAGCTTCCGTGAGACAGGGGGAGACGGCTACACCTTC.

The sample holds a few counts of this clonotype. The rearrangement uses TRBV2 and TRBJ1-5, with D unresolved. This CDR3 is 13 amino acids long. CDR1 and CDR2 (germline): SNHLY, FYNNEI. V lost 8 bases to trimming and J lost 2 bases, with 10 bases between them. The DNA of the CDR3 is TGTGCCAGCGGGAACAGCGGCAATCAGCCCCAGCATTTT. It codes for CASGNSGNQPQHF.

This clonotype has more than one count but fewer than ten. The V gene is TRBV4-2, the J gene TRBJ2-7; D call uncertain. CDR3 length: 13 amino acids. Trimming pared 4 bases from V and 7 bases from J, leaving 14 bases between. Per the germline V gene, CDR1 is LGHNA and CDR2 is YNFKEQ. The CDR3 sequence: CASSPSLSQEQYF. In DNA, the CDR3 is TGTGCCAGCAGCCCGTCCCTATCACAGGAGCAGTACTTC.

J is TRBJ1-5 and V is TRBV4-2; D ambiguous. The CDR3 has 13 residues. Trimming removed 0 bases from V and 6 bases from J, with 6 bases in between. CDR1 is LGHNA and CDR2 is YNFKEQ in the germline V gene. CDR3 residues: CASSQEWGQPQHF. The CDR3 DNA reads TGTGCCAGCAGCCAAGAGTGGGGTCAGCCCCAGCATTTT.

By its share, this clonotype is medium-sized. CDR3 sequence: CSAQTPGLDNEQFF. In DNA, the CDR3 is TGCAGTGCTCAAACGCCGGGACTGGACAATGAGCAGTTCTTC. This chain uses TRBV20-1 with TRBJ2-1; a weak D match, TRBD2 (6 bases). The CDR3 sequence is 14 residues long. The germline V gene encodes CDR1 DFQATT and CDR2 SNEGSKA (reference sequence). V was clipped by 5 bases and J by 5 bases, with 16 bases between them.

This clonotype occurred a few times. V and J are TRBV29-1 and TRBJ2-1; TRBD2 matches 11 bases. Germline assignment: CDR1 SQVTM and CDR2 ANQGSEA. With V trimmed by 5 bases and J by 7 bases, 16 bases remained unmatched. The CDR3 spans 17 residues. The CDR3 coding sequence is TGCAGCGTTTTACCTAACCGGCTAGCGGGAGGTCTTAATGAGCAGTTCTTC. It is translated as CSVLPNRLAGGLNEQFF.

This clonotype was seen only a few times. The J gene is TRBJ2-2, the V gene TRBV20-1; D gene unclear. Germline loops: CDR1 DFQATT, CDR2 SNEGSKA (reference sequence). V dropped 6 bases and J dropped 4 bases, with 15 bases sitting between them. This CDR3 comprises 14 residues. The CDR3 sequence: CSAPSAEGTGELFF. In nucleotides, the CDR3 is TGCAGTGCCCCCTCGGCGGAAGGCACCGGGGAGCTGTTTTTT.

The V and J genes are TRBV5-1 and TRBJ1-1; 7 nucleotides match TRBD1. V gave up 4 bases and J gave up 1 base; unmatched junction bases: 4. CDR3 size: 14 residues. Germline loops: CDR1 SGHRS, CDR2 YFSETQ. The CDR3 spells CASSGDRWNTEAFF. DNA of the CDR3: TGCGCCAGCAGCGGGGACAGATGGAACACTGAAGCTTTCTTT.

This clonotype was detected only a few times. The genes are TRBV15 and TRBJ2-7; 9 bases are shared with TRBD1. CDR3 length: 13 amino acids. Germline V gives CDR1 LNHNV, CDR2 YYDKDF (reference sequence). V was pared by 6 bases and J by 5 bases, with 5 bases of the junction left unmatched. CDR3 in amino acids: CATSTGTGNEQYF. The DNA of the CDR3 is TGTGCCACCAGTACCGGGACAGGGAACGAGCAGTACTTC.

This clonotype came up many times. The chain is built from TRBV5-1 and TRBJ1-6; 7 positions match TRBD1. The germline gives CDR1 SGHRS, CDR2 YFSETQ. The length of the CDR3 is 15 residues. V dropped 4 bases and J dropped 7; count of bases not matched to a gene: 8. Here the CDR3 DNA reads TGCGCCAGCAGCCCCCAAGGACAGGAGAATTCACCCCTCCACTTT. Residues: CASSPQGQENSPLHF. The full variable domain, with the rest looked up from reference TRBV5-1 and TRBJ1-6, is KAGVTQTPRYLIKTRGQQVTLSCSPISGHRSVSWYQQTPGQGLQFLFEYFSETQRNKGNFPGRFSGRQFSNSRSEMNVSTLELGDSALYLCASSPQGQENSPLHFGNGTRLTVT.

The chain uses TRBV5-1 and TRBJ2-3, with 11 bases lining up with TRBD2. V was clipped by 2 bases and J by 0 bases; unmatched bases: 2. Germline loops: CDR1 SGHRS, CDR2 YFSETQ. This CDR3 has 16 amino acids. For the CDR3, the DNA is TGCGCCAGCAGCTTCTGGACTAGCGGGAGCACAGATACGCAGTATTTT. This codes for CASSFWTSGSTDTQYF.

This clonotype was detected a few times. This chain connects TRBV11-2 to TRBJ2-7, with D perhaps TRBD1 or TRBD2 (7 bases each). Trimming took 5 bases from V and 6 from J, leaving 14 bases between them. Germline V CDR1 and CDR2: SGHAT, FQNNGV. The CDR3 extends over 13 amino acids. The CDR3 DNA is TGTGCCAGCAGCCCCGACAGGGAGGGCGAGCAGTACTTC. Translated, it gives CASSPDREGEQYF.